This T cell receptor beta chain originates from a study of identical twins. Findings and caveats of the study: Fewer insertions were carried by abundant cord blood beta clonotypes, but none was seen in memory repertoires.

The germline gives CDR1 SGHRS, CDR2 YFSETQ. There are 13 residues in the CDR3. V lost 0 bases, J lost 8 bases, and 12 bases lay in between. TCRdb redid the calling of the 5' RACE reads with MiXCR, one entry per CDR3 protein. Found here are some 790,000 distinct CDR3 sequences, 15% to 20% of them singletons; the top ten hold 10% to 15%. In this sample, this clonotype turned up a few times. Its antigen is still unknown. The same sample was also studied in work on T cells expressing NK-cell markers.

The source is a woman aged 18-35 years in good health. V usage is TRBV5-1 and J usage is TRBJ2-7, with D uncertain. The sample consisted of PBMCs. CDR3 nucleotides: TGCGCCAGCAGCTTGGATGGCAACTCCCAGCAGTACTTC. Residues: CASSLDGNSQQYF.